Presented here are 26 T cell receptor beta chains from one specimen sequenced in a study of cytomegalovirus exposure and HLA in healthy donors. Use of 60 Vbeta and 13 Jbeta primers characterized the PCR. Here immunoSEQ multiplex PCR was the method, and the copy in TCRdb shows in-frame clones only, minus some. The specimen's table records 150,000 to 250,000 clones. The source material was PBMCs. All receptors derive from a boy younger than 18 in good health and CMV-seronegative.

The CDR3 is CATRLAGGPDTQYF. DNA of the CDR3: TGTGCCACCCGACTAGCGGGGGGGCCAGATACGCAGTATTTT. The chain uses TRBV6-6 and TRBJ2-3; 14 bases are shared with TRBD2. V trimming: 10 bases; J trimming: 4 bases; junction bases outside the gene matches: 4. Germline loops: CDR1 MNHNY, CDR2 SVGAGI (reference sequence). The CDR3 extends over 14 amino acids.

The gene calls are TRBV29-1 and TRBJ2-1, with 9 bases aligning to TRBD1. CDR1 SQVTM and CDR2 ANQGSEA come from the germline V gene. This CDR3 region has 17 residues. V was clipped by 4 bases and J by 3 bases; unmatched bases: 13. In DNA, the CDR3 is TGCAGCGTTGGACTCCTCGCACAGGGGGCAAACTACAATGAGCAGTTCTTC. Residues: CSVGLLAQGANYNEQFF.

This chain links TRBV28 with TRBJ1-5, with D perhaps matching TRBD1 (6 bases). CDR1 MDHEN and CDR2 SYDVKM come from the germline V gene. Trimming left V 5 bases short and J 1 base short, with 18 bases between. The CDR3 is made up of 17 amino acids. The CDR3 region is CASSGYRDNLSNQPQHF. The CDR3 DNA sequence: TGTGCCAGCAGTGGTTACAGGGATAATTTAAGCAATCAGCCCCAGCATTTT.

This chain uses TRBV6-5 with TRBJ1-1; D possibly corresponds to TRBD1 (5 bases). V was trimmed by 2 bases and J by 5 bases, leaving 9 bases between them. CDR3 length equals 13 residues. Germline assignment: CDR1 MNHEY and CDR2 SVGAGI. The CDR3 region is CASSYPDSTEAFF. The CDR3 DNA reads TGTGCCAGCAGTTACCCCGACAGTACTGAAGCTTTCTTT.

V gene TRBV7-2 combines with J gene TRBJ2-3, with D possibly matching TRBD2 (6 bases). The ends were cut back, 5 bases at V and 4 bases at J, with 16 bases in the middle. Germline V gives CDR1 SGHTA, CDR2 FQGNSA. The length of the CDR3 is 15 residues. The CDR3 region has the DNA TGTGCCAGCAGCCTTACCCCCGTAGCGGCAGATACGCAGTATTTT. Encoded protein: CASSLTPVAADTQYF.

The chain links TRBV28 to TRBJ2-7; D gene unclear. Germline CDR1 is MDHEN and CDR2 is SYDVKM. Trimming shortened V by 7 bases and J by 4 bases, and 14 bases separated the two germline ends. The CDR3 has 13 amino acids. In nucleotides, the CDR3 is TGTGCCAGCAATGAACAGCCCACTTACGAGCAGTACTTC. Residues: CASNEQPTYEQYF.

V is TRBV6-6 and J is TRBJ2-7; perhaps TRBD1 as D (5 bases). The CDR3 has 14 amino acids. Germline assignment: CDR1 MNHNY and CDR2 SVGAGI (reference sequence). V was cut by 10 bases and J by 7 bases, with 23 bases left in between. This CDR3 is CATSQAARADEQYF. For the CDR3, the DNA is TGTGCCACCTCACAGGCAGCCCGGGCTGATGAGCAGTACTTC.

As regards this clone: At one of its ends the junction is not consistent with the germline gene, which may arise from a read error. The V call is TRBV20-1, the J call TRBJ2-1; D possibly corresponds to TRBD2 (6 bases). The CDR3 loop spans 11 amino acids. Germline V gene lookup returns CDR1 DFQATT and CDR2 SNEGSKA (reference sequence). CDR3 sequence reads: CSALSGWSGLF. The DNA of the CDR3 is TGCAGTGCCCTAAGCGGGTGGAGTGGACTCTTC.

The chain employs TRBV7-9 and TRBJ1-4; maybe TRBD1 (5 bases). The CDR3 has 12 amino acids. Germline CDR1 is SEHNR and CDR2 is FQNEAQ (reference sequence). In nucleotides, the CDR3 is TGTGCAGGAACAGGCGGAAATGAAAAACTGTTTTTT. It codes for CAGTGGNEKLFF.

This rearrangement joins TRBV4-1 to TRBJ2-3; TRBD2 aligns across 11 bases. Germline loops: CDR1 MGHRA, CDR2 YSYEKL. The CDR3 consists of 16 residues. V dropped 4 bases and J dropped 0; count of bases not matched to a gene: 3. The CDR3 DNA follows: TGCGCCAGCAGCCTTAGCGGGGGGGCTAGCACAGATACGCAGTATTTT. Its translation is CASSLSGGASTDTQYF.

The chain uses TRBV5-5 and TRBJ2-7, with 7 nucleotides matching TRBD2. There are 15 residues in the CDR3. Trimming took 4 bases from V and 5 from J; bases not matched to a gene: 12. CDR1 is SGHKS and CDR2 is YYEKEE in the germline V gene (reference sequence). The CDR3 nucleotides read TGTGCCAGCAGCCGGTACGACGGGGGGATCGACGAGCAGTACTTC. Its protein is CASSRYDGGIDEQYF.

This rearrangement joins TRBV29-1 to TRBJ2-7; the D is unclear. V dropped 6 bases and J dropped 7 bases, with 10 bases sitting between them. CDR3 length equals 10 residues. Germline V gives CDR1 SQVTM, CDR2 ANQGSEA. The chain's CDR3 is CSVYSTEQYF. CDR3 DNA sequence: TGCAGCGTCTACTCGACAGAGCAGTACTTC.

This chain uses TRBV10-1 with TRBJ1-2, with D possibly being TRBD1 (5 bases). Germline V gene data show CDR1 as WNHNN and CDR2 as SYGVQD (reference sequence). The V and J ends lost 8 bases and 4 bases respectively, with 26 bases between them. This CDR3 comprises 17 residues. The CDR3 reads CASVDGGSKNRGYGYTF. The CDR3 DNA sequence: TGCGCCAGCGTGGACGGGGGATCGAAGAATCGCGGCTATGGCTACACCTTC.

The genes are TRBV2 and TRBJ2-1, with TRBD1 identical over 7 bases. The germline V gene has CDR1 SNHLY and CDR2 FYNNEI. J was trimmed by 6 bases and V by 4 bases; bases with no gene match: 6. The CDR3 runs to 14 residues. The CDR3: CASSVEGAGNEQFF. In DNA, the CDR3 is TGTGCCAGCAGTGTAGAGGGGGCGGGCAATGAGCAGTTCTTC. Full variable domain (outside the CDR3, taken from reference TRBV2 and TRBJ2-1): EPEVTQTPSHQVTQMGQEVILRCVPISNHLYFYWYRQILGQKVEFLVSFYNNEISEKSEIFDDQFSVERPDGSNFTLKIRSTKLEDSAMYFCASSVEGAGNEQFFGPGTRLTVL.

The V call is TRBV27, the J call TRBJ1-5; D not resolved. The V end lost 3 bases, the J end lost 3 bases, and 9 bases lay between the germline ends. Germline CDR1 reads MNHEY; CDR2 reads SMNVEV (reference sequence). The CDR3 is 14 residues long. CDR3 protein: CASSFVGINQPQHF. DNA for the CDR3: TGTGCCAGCAGTTTTGTCGGGATCAATCAGCCCCAGCATTTT.

The chain combines TRBV11-2 with TRBJ2-7; maybe TRBD2 (6 bases). V shed 1 base and J shed 12 bases, with 16 bases lying between them. The CDR3 contains 13 residues. The germline V gene encodes CDR1 SGHAT and CDR2 FQNNGV. The CDR3 sequence: CASSLVGGAFRYF. The CDR3 bases are TGTGCCAGCAGCTTAGTAGGAGGGGCCTTTCGGTACTTC.

V usage is TRBV19 and J usage is TRBJ1-5; 7 bases are shared with TRBD1. The CDR3 is made up of 15 amino acids. CDR1 and CDR2 from the germline V gene are LNHDA and SQIVND (reference sequence). J was trimmed by 4 bases and V by 6 bases; bases with no gene match: 9. The DNA for the CDR3 is TGTGCCAGTAGGTGGGCCGGGACAGAGAATCAGCCCCAGCATTTT. Amino acids: CASRWAGTENQPQHF.

This chain links TRBV30 with TRBJ1-4; D call uncertain. Per germline, CDR1 GTSNPN and CDR2 SVGIG (reference sequence). V shed 4 bases and J shed 8 bases, with 14 bases lying between them. CDR3 size: 13 residues. DNA of the CDR3: TGTGCCTGGATTGAGGGAGGCGGCGAAAAACTGTTTTTT. Encoded protein: CAWIEGGGEKLFF.

J is TRBJ2-2 and V is TRBV7-9; weak D call: TRBD1 (5 bases). Between the trimmed V and J ends, which lost 2 bases and 8 bases, there was a span of 15 bases. The CDR3 runs 15 residues. Germline CDR1 SEHNR, CDR2 FQNEAQ (reference sequence). CDR3 in amino acids: CASSLNARVGGELFF. The CDR3 bases are TGTGCCAGCAGCTTAAATGCCAGGGTCGGAGGGGAGCTGTTTTTT.

The rearrangement uses TRBV6-6 and TRBJ1-4, with 7 bases matching TRBD1. The trim removed 6 bases at V and 8 bases at J, leaving 3 bases unmatched. Germline CDR1 is MNHNY and CDR2 is SVGAGI (reference sequence). The CDR3 contains 12 residues. CDR3 sequence: CASRTGEEKLFF. CDR3 nucleotides: TGTGCCAGCAGAACAGGGGAAGAAAAACTGTTTTTT.

The rearrangement uses TRBV4-1 and TRBJ1-4; the D is unclear. The CDR3 is 14 residues long. The germline V gene has CDR1 MGHRA and CDR2 YSYEKL. Trimming cost V 1 base and J 5 bases, with 8 bases left between them. In DNA form, the CDR3 reads TGCGCCAGCAGCCAAGTTTCGCTAAATGAAAAACTGTTTTTT. As protein: CASSQVSLNEKLFF.

This CDR3 is CASSYRSRTRETQYF. The CDR3 nucleotides read TGTGCCAGCAGTTACCGTTCACGGACTAGAGAGACCCAGTACTTC. The chain employs TRBV28 and TRBJ2-5; 7 bases fit TRBD2. V shed 4 bases and J 4 bases; nucleotides not matched to a gene: 9. CDR1 and CDR2 from the germline V gene are MDHEN and SYDVKM. This CDR3 contains 15 residues. Together with reference TRBV28 and TRBJ2-5, the CDR3 gives the full variable domain: DVKVTQSSRYLVKRTGEKVFLECVQDMDHENMFWYRQDPGLGLRLIYFSYDVKMKEKGDIPEGYSVSREKKERFSLILESASTNQTSMYLCASSYRSRTRETQYFGPGTRLLVL.

This chain joins TRBV19 and TRBJ2-1; TRBD2 agrees at 9 bases. Germline V gene data show CDR1 as LNHDA and CDR2 as SQIVND (reference sequence). With 5 bases clipped from V and 2 bases from J, the junction kept 1 base outside the gene matches. This CDR3 has 14 residues. CDR3 in DNA: TGTGCCAGTAGTGCTAGCGGGACCTACAATGAGCAGTTCTTC. Protein product: CASSASGTYNEQFF.

V and J are TRBV30 and TRBJ2-7, with TRBD2 matching over 10 bases. Germline V gene lookup returns CDR1 GTSNPN and CDR2 SVGIG (reference sequence). V shed 5 bases and J 1 base; nucleotides not matched to a gene: 2. This CDR3 region has 13 residues. In DNA, the CDR3 is TGTGCCTGGCTGACTAGCGGGTCCTACGAGCAGTACTTC. Its protein is CAWLTSGSYEQYF.

The chain links TRBV15 to TRBJ2-7; D not certain. Trimming stripped 0 bases from V and 6 bases from J, with 18 bases between. Per germline, CDR1 LNHNV and CDR2 YYDKDF (reference sequence). The CDR3 totals 16 residues. This CDR3 reads CATSRDPPIGLVEQYF. CDR3 in DNA: TGTGCCACCAGCAGAGACCCCCCGATTGGCCTCGTCGAGCAGTACTTC.

The CDR3 here is CAWSVSPGGQYF. Here the CDR3 DNA reads TGTGCCTGGAGTGTCTCACCGGGGGGGCAGTACTTC. The chain couples TRBV30 to TRBJ2-7, with 7 bases fitting TRBD2. Looked up from germline, CDR1 is GTSNPN and CDR2 is SVGIG (reference sequence). The CDR3 is 12 amino acids. V lost 0 bases to trimming and J lost 9 bases; unmatched junction nucleotides: 5.